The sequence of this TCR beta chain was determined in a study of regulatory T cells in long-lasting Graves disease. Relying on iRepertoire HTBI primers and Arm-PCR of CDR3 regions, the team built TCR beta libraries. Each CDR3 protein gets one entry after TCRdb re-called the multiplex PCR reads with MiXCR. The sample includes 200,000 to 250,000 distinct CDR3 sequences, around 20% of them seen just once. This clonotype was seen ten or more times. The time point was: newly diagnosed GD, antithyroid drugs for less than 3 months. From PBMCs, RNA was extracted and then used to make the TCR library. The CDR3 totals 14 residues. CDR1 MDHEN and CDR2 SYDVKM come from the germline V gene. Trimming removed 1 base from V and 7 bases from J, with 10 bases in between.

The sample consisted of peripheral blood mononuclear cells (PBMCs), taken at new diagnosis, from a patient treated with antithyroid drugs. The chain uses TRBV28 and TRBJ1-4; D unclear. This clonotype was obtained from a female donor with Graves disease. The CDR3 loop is CASSLSDGVEKLFF. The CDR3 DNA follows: TGTGCCAGCAGTTTATCCGACGGGGTTGAAAAACTGTTTTTT.